These T cell receptor beta chains were read from a single sample in a study of OX40 agonist ivuxolimab in advanced cancers. Generated by immunoSEQ multiplex PCR, the TCRdb table keeps only in-frame clones and is missing some. The sample shows about 89,000 clones, 90% to 95% of them seen only once. The sample consisted of CD4+ or CD8+ T cells sorted from blood, taken in a trial of the OX40 agonist ivuxolimab. The receptors stem from an adult with an advanced solid tumor such as melanoma, head and neck, liver or kidney cancer. Both conserved end residues are part of each CDR3. A D gene is named only where the DNA matches it firmly. Clone size is stated in some rows and not others, as once, few, many or a class when expanded.

clone_size: NA
v_call: TRBV12-2
j_call: TRBJ1-3
d_call: NA
cdr3_nt: TGTGCAAGTCGCTTAGACTCCTCTGGAAACACCATATATTTT
cdr3_aa: CASRLDSSGNTIYF

clone_size: NA
v_call: TRBV19
j_call: TRBJ1-2
d_call: NA
cdr3_nt: TGTGCCAGTAGCCACGTCGGGACAAAGCTAGGTGACTATGGCTACACCTTC
cdr3_aa: CASSHVGTKLGDYGYTF

clone_size: NA
v_call: TRBV2
j_call: TRBJ1-5
d_call: NA
cdr3_nt: TGTGCCAGCAGTGAAGTCAGCCCTATGTATAGCAATCAGCCCCAGCATTTT
cdr3_aa: CASSEVSPMYSNQPQHF

clone_size: NA
v_call: TRBV5-6
j_call: TRBJ1-1
d_call: NA
cdr3_nt: TGTGCCAGCAGCTTGGCCACTGAAGCTTTCTTT
cdr3_aa: CASSLATEAFF

clone_size: NA
v_call: TRBV30
j_call: TRBJ2-7
d_call: NA
cdr3_nt: TGTGCCTGGAAGTCCTACGGTGCGGGGAGCTCCTACGAGCAGTACTTC
cdr3_aa: CAWKSYGAGSSYEQYF

clone_size: NA
v_call: TRBV7-3
j_call: TRBJ2-1
d_call: NA
cdr3_nt: TGTGCCAGCAGCTCCGGGGTCGAGCAGTTCTTC
cdr3_aa: CASSSGVEQFF

clone_size: once
v_call: TRBV6-1
j_call: TRBJ1-5
d_call: NA
cdr3_nt: TGTGCCAGCAGGGAGCAGGGTTCGTTGAATCAGCCCCAGCATTTT
cdr3_aa: CASREQGSLNQPQHF

clone_size: NA
v_call: TRBV5-4
j_call: TRBJ2-3
d_call: NA
cdr3_nt: TGTGCCAGCAGCAGGACGAATGGGGCAGATACGCAGTATTTT
cdr3_aa: CASSRTNGADTQYF

clone_size: NA
v_call: TRBV5-8
j_call: TRBJ2-1
d_call: NA
cdr3_nt: TGTGCCAGCAGCTTGTTCGGATTAGGGCACAAGGTCAATGAGCAGTTCTTC
cdr3_aa: CASSLFGLGHKVNEQFF

clone_size: NA
v_call: TRBV19
j_call: TRBJ1-5
d_call: NA
cdr3_nt: TGTGCCAGTAGTATTGGTCCCGGACAGCGTAATCAGCCCCAGCATTTT
cdr3_aa: CASSIGPGQRNQPQHF

clone_size: NA
v_call: TRBV4-3
j_call: TRBJ1-4
d_call: NA
cdr3_nt: TGCGCCAGCAGCCGAGTACCCGGCGGGGGTGAAAAACTGTTTTTT
cdr3_aa: CASSRVPGGGEKLFF

clone_size: NA
v_call: TRBV28
j_call: TRBJ2-7
d_call: NA
cdr3_nt: TGTGCCAGCAGTCCACACCAGATGGATACCCGCTCCTACGAGCAGTACTTC
cdr3_aa: CASSPHQMDTRSYEQYF

clone_size: NA
v_call: TRBV25-1
j_call: TRBJ2-1
d_call: TRBD1
cdr3_nt: TGTGCCAGCAACCGACAGGGGGGTAATGAGCAGTTCTTC
cdr3_aa: CASNRQGGNEQFF

clone_size: NA
v_call: TRBV30
j_call: TRBJ2-3
d_call: NA
cdr3_nt: TGTGCCTGGAGTGTCCGGGGGCGCTTGACAGATACGCAGTATTTT
cdr3_aa: CAWSVRGRLTDTQYF

clone_size: NA
v_call: TRBV11-3
j_call: TRBJ2-2
d_call: NA
cdr3_nt: TGTGCCAGCAGCTTAGATTTCCTGACCGGGGAGCTGTTTTTT
cdr3_aa: CASSLDFLTGELFF

clone_size: few
v_call: TRBV21-1
j_call: TRBJ1-5
d_call: NA
cdr3_nt: TGTGCCAGCAGCCACCGGGACAGGGGAACCAATCAGCCCCAGCATTTT
cdr3_aa: CASSHRDRGTNQPQHF

clone_size: NA
v_call: TRBV5-6
j_call: TRBJ2-7
d_call: TRBD2
cdr3_nt: TGTGCCAGCAGCCGAGTTGGGGCTAGCGGCTACGAGCAGTACTTC
cdr3_aa: CASSRVGASGYEQYF

clone_size: NA
v_call: TRBV13
j_call: TRBJ1-2
d_call: TRBD1
cdr3_nt: TGTGCCAGCAGCTTAAAGGGAGGACAGGGGCCAAACTATGGCTACACCTTC
cdr3_aa: CASSLKGGQGPNYGYTF

clone_size: NA
v_call: TRBV5-1
j_call: TRBJ1-2
d_call: NA
cdr3_nt: TGCGCCAGCAGCTCTGGGGTGGGTGACTATGGCTACACCTTC
cdr3_aa: CASSSGVGDYGYTF

clone_size: once
v_call: TRBV15
j_call: TRBJ2-5
d_call: NA
cdr3_nt: TGTGCCACCAGCAGAGGAGGGGCAGCAGGGGAGACCCAGTACTTC
cdr3_aa: CATSRGGAAGETQYF

clone_size: NA
v_call: TRBV30
j_call: TRBJ2-1
d_call: TRBD2
cdr3_nt: TGTGCCTGGAGTTTACTAGCGGAGCAGTTCTTC
cdr3_aa: CAWSLLAEQFF

clone_size: NA
v_call: TRBV2
j_call: TRBJ1-5
d_call: TRBD1
cdr3_nt: TGTGCCAGCAGTGGACAGGGCCAGCCCCAGCATTTT
cdr3_aa: CASSGQGQPQHF

clone_size: NA
v_call: TRBV27
j_call: TRBJ2-1
d_call: NA
cdr3_nt: TGTGCCAGCAGCTTCTCAACTACCTACAATGAGCAGTTCTTC
cdr3_aa: CASSFSTTYNEQFF

clone_size: few
v_call: TRBV6-5
j_call: TRBJ2-1
d_call: NA
cdr3_nt: TGTGCCAGCAGTCGCACGACTAGTCACAATGAGCAGTTCTTC
cdr3_aa: CASSRTTSHNEQFF

clone_size: NA
v_call: TRBV11-3
j_call: TRBJ2-5
d_call: TRBD2
cdr3_nt: TGTGCCAGCAGCTTAGGTGGGACTAGTCAGGAGACCCAGTACTTC
cdr3_aa: CASSLGGTSQETQYF

clone_size: NA
v_call: TRBV4-2
j_call: TRBJ2-2
d_call: TRBD2
cdr3_nt: TGTGCCAGCAGCCCCTCTAGCGGGGCCGCCACCGGGGAGCTGTTTTTT
cdr3_aa: CASSPSSGAATGELFF